The 27 T cell receptor beta chains below all came from one sample that was sequenced in a study of PD-1 blockade in classical Hodgkin lymphoma. Sample time point: cycle 4 day 1 (C4D1), after 5 to 7 weeks of nivolumab. In every patient, relapse followed autologous stem cell transplantation, while exposure to brentuximab vedotin differed. The protocol was immunoSEQ multiplex PCR, while the TCRdb copy is restricted to in-frame clones and leaves out a portion. In the table there are 25,000 to 40,000 clones, around three quarters of which are singletons. Sample: peripheral blood mononuclear cells (PBMCs), taken before the fourth cycle of nivolumab. The receptors come from a human donor with classical Hodgkin lymphoma.

The chain recombines TRBV28 with TRBJ2-7; 7 positions agree with TRBD1. This CDR3 is built from 14 residues. Germline CDR1 and CDR2: MDHEN and SYDVKM. V lost 0 bases to trimming and J lost 3 bases; unmatched junction nucleotides: 2. Here the CDR3 DNA reads TGTGCCAGCAGTTTATGGCAGGGGGTCTACGAGCAGTACTTC. Its translation: CASSLWQGVYEQYF.

The chain couples TRBV9 to TRBJ2-1; D tentatively fits TRBD1 or TRBD2 (6 bases each). V lost 2 bases and J lost 6, with 15 bases in between. Germline lookup yields CDR1 SGDLS and CDR2 YYNGEE. CDR3 length equals 15 residues. CDR3 protein: CASSVTGASGNEQFF. The CDR3 nucleotides read TGTGCCAGCAGCGTGACGGGGGCCTCGGGCAATGAGCAGTTCTTC.

The rearrangement links TRBV7-2 to TRBJ2-7; D is possibly TRBD1 (5 bases). The CDR3 consists of 14 residues. V was trimmed by 1 base and J by 2 bases, leaving 9 bases between them. The germline gives CDR1 SGHTA, CDR2 FQGNSA. The CDR3 here is CASSLDQGTYEQYF. The CDR3 DNA is TGTGCCAGCAGCTTAGACCAGGGTACCTACGAGCAGTACTTC.

This sequence joins TRBV10-3 and TRBJ2-3; 7 bases line up with TRBD1. Trimming took 8 bases from V and 5 from J; bases not matched to a gene: 19. CDR3 length: 17 residues. From germline, CDR1 is ENHRY and CDR2 SYGVKD. CDR3 in DNA: TGTGCCATCCGCGGTTCGGACAGGCCGGGAACAGGAGATACGCAGTATTTT. Protein product: CAIRGSDRPGTGDTQYF.

This chain uses TRBV7-2 with TRBJ1-2; the match to TRBD1 covers 8 bases. CDR3 size: 12 residues. The V gene end was trimmed by 5 bases and the J gene end by 13 bases; junction bases not matched to a gene: 9. Germline-derived CDR1 and CDR2 are SGHTA and FQGNSA. The CDR3 sequence is CASSLKTGAGTF. The CDR3 DNA reads as TGTGCCAGCAGCCTCAAGACAGGGGCAGGCACCTTC. The full variable domain, completed using reference TRBV7-2 and TRBJ1-2, is GAGVSQSPSNKVTEKGKDVELRCDPISGHTALYWYRQSLGQGLEFLIYFQGNSAPDKSGLPSDRFSAERTGGSVSTLTIQRTQQEDSAVYLCASSLKTGAGTFGSGTRLTVV.

The chain links TRBV27 to TRBJ2-7, with TRBD1 matching 7 bases. Germline loops: CDR1 MNHEY, CDR2 SMNVEV (reference sequence). The CDR3 is 13 residues long. J lost 6 bases, V lost 3 bases, and 5 bases had no gene match. CDR3 protein: CASSFTGVSEQYF. The CDR3, as DNA: TGTGCCAGCAGTTTTACAGGGGTGAGCGAGCAGTACTTC.

This clone occurred a few times. This chain uses TRBV5-3 with TRBJ2-5; tentatively, D is TRBD2 (6 bases). TRBV5-3 belongs to the ORF category, with a function that is uncertain. CDR3 length equals 15 residues. Trimming shortened V by 4 bases and J by 3 bases, and 16 bases separated the two germline ends. The CDR3 bases are TGTGCCAGAAGCAGGGGACTGCTGGACAAAGAGACCCAGTACTTC. Protein product: CARSRGLLDKETQYF.

The J gene is TRBJ2-6, the V gene TRBV28; D not certain. The ends were cut back, 5 bases at V and 0 bases at J, with 14 bases in the middle. CDR3 length equals 17 residues. Germline V gene lookup returns CDR1 MDHEN and CDR2 SYDVKM. The CDR3 reads CASSNPGLGSGANVLTF. CDR3 coding DNA: TGTGCCAGCAGTAACCCGGGTCTCGGCTCTGGGGCCAACGTCCTGACTTTC.

About this clone itself: The junction differs from germline at one of its ends, possibly a read error. This chain uses TRBV10-3 with TRBJ2-7; 7 nucleotides agree with TRBD1. This CDR3 is 15 amino acids long. Germline-derived CDR1 and CDR2 are ENHRY and SYGVKD. CDR3 in amino acids: CASSPAPDRYYEQYF. In DNA form, the CDR3 reads TGTGCCAGCAGTCCGGCCCCGGACAGGTACTACGAGCAGTACTTC.

This rearrangement joins TRBV9 to TRBJ2-1; TRBD2 aligns across 7 bases. V was pared by 0 bases and J by 6 bases, with 12 bases of the junction left unmatched. The CDR3 length is 17 residues. In germline, CDR1 is SGDLS, CDR2 YYNGEE. The CDR3 sequence: CASSVVRGRTSVNEQFF. The CDR3 DNA reads as TGTGCCAGCAGCGTAGTCCGAGGGAGAACTAGCGTCAATGAGCAGTTCTTC.

The gene calls are TRBV5-4 and TRBJ2-1; 10 nucleotides match TRBD2. This CDR3 is built from 17 residues. The trim removed 0 bases at V and 4 bases at J, leaving 7 bases unmatched. Germline-derived CDR1 and CDR2 are SGHNT and YYREEE (reference sequence). The CDR3 region is CASSLAVAGGRYNEQFF. In DNA form, the CDR3 reads TGTGCCAGCAGCTTGGCGGTAGCGGGGGGCAGATACAATGAGCAGTTCTTC.

Written as DNA, the CDR3 is TGTGCCAGCGGAGCCAACACGGGCACAGATACGCAGTATTTT. As protein: CASGANTGTDTQYF. The genes are TRBV4-2 and TRBJ2-3, with D unclear. V dropped 8 bases and J dropped 1 base, with 13 bases sitting between them. From germline, CDR1 is LGHNA and CDR2 YNFKEQ. The CDR3 covers 14 residues.

The J gene is TRBJ2-1, the V gene TRBV7-2; tentative D call: TRBD2 (6 bases). The V and J ends lost 7 bases and 6 bases respectively, with 16 bases between them. Germline V CDR1 and CDR2: SGHTA, FQGNSA. CDR3 size: 14 residues. CDR3 loop: CASKMNAGPNEQFF. DNA of the CDR3: TGTGCCAGCAAGATGAACGCGGGGCCCAATGAGCAGTTCTTC.

The chain couples TRBV27 to TRBJ1-1; TRBD1 matches 9 bases. CDR1 MNHEY and CDR2 SMNVEV come from the germline V gene (reference sequence). The CDR3 runs 16 residues. The J segment lost 5 bases and the V segment lost 2 bases, leaving 9 bases of the junction unmatched. The CDR3: CASSLNGTGRGTEAFF. The CDR3, as DNA: TGTGCCAGCAGTTTAAACGGGACAGGGCGGGGAACTGAAGCTTTCTTT.

About this clone: At one boundary the junction diverges from the germline segment, which might be a read error. Other DNA variants within this sample encode the same CDR3. V and J are TRBV13 and TRBJ1-2; maybe TRBD1 (5 bases). Germline values: CDR1 PRHDT, CDR2 FYEKMQ (reference sequence). CDR3 length: 13 residues. CDR3 protein: CASSPGGGYGYTF. CDR3 bases: TGTGCCAGCAGCCCCGGGGGGGGTTATGGCTACACTTTC.

The chain combines TRBV5-3 with TRBJ1-2, with 10 bases aligning to TRBD1. TRBV5-3 is filed as an ORF, its function uncertain. The CDR3 length is 13 residues. V lost 4 bases, J lost 6 bases, and 3 bases stayed unmatched. In nucleotides, the CDR3 is TGTGCCAGAAGCCAGGACAGGGGGAATGGCTACACCTTC. Encoded protein: CARSQDRGNGYTF.

V and J are TRBV2 and TRBJ2-5, with TRBD1 as a possible D gene (6 bases). Germline values: CDR1 SNHLY, CDR2 FYNNEI. V was clipped by 9 bases and J by 4 bases, with 15 bases between them. This CDR3 comprises 13 residues. CDR3 in DNA: TGTGCCAGGAGGACAGCCTTGGGAGAGACCCAGTACTTC. This gives the protein CARRTALGETQYF.

The chain couples TRBV7-9 to TRBJ2-5, with D maybe TRBD1 (6 bases). This CDR3 spans 17 amino acids. V shed 5 bases and J shed 1 base, with 20 bases lying between them. Germline-derived CDR1 and CDR2 are SEHNR and FQNEAQ (reference sequence). CDR3 sequence reads: CASSPDSRNRAQETQYF. Here the CDR3 DNA reads TGTGCCAGCAGCCCGGATTCGAGAAACAGGGCCCAAGAGACCCAGTACTTC.

The chain is built from TRBV30 and TRBJ2-1; D uncertain. The CDR3 is 16 amino acids. CDR1 and CDR2 (germline): GTSNPN, SVGIG (reference sequence). V gave up 0 bases and J gave up 8 bases, with 20 bases separating them. The DNA for the CDR3 is TGTGCCTGGAGTGTGCACTACAAAAAGCGCGGAGATGAGCAGTTCTTC. Residues: CAWSVHYKKRGDEQFF.

This clone has a handful of counts. The chain links TRBV27 to TRBJ1-2; TRBD1 agrees at 11 bases. The germline CDR1 and CDR2 sequences are MNHEY and SMNVEV (reference sequence). J gave up 6 bases and V 6 bases, and 6 bases lay outside the gene matches. CDR3 length: 14 residues. The CDR3 nucleotides read TGTGCCAGCAGCGGACAGGGGGCTGTCAATGGCTACACCTTC. It yields the protein CASSGQGAVNGYTF.

The V and J genes are TRBV11-3 and TRBJ2-1; 8 bases map to TRBD2. This CDR3 has 15 residues. Unmatched junction bases numbered 9, after V lost 3 bases and J lost 8 bases. CDR1 and CDR2 from the germline V gene are SGHNT and YENEEA. The CDR3 DNA sequence: TGTGCCAGCAGCTTTAGCGGGAATCAGGGCGATGAGCAGTTCTTC. Amino acids: CASSFSGNQGDEQFF.

The chain uses TRBV6-5 and TRBJ2-3, with TRBD1 matching over 9 bases. V shed 4 bases and J 4 bases; nucleotides not matched to a gene: 9. Germline V gives CDR1 MNHEY, CDR2 SVGAGI. The CDR3 is made up of 16 amino acids. Written as DNA, the CDR3 is TGTGCCAGCAGTTCTGGACCGGGACAGGGATCAGATACGCAGTATTTT. Protein: CASSSGPGQGSDTQYF.

The chain recombines TRBV19 with TRBJ1-1; 7 nucleotides line up with TRBD1. Trimming took 8 bases from V and 5 from J; bases not matched to a gene: 14. This CDR3 region has 15 residues. In germline, CDR1 is LNHDA, CDR2 SQIVND (reference sequence). The CDR3 spells CASQLRTGTITEAFF. The CDR3 region has the DNA TGTGCCAGTCAACTTAGGACAGGTACTATAACTGAAGCTTTCTTT.

This clone came up a few times. This chain links TRBV27 with TRBJ2-7; D is perhaps TRBD2 (6 bases). The germline V gene encodes CDR1 MNHEY and CDR2 SMNVEV (reference sequence). The CDR3 runs to 17 residues. The germline V and J ends were trimmed by 3 bases and 2 bases, with 20 bases remaining between them. The CDR3 here is CASSFAGWGVYPYEQYF. The CDR3 DNA reads TGTGCCAGCAGTTTCGCGGGGTGGGGGGTGTACCCCTACGAGCAGTACTTC.

This clone was recorded a few times. This chain uses TRBV9 with TRBJ1-1, with TRBD1 identical over 9 bases. This CDR3 is 15 amino acids long. Losses at the gene ends were 4 bases for V and 0 bases for J; bases not matched to a gene: 4. The germline gives CDR1 SGDLS, CDR2 YYNGEE. The CDR3 reads CASSPRTGVNTEAFF. CDR3 sequence (DNA): TGTGCCAGCAGCCCCCGGACAGGGGTGAACACTGAAGCTTTCTTT.

This clone has only a few counts. This chain connects TRBV18 to TRBJ1-2, with unresolved D. The germline V gene encodes CDR1 KGHSH and CDR2 LQKENI. The V gene lost 2 bases and the J gene lost 6 bases, with 4 bases spanning the gap. This CDR3 has 11 residues. The CDR3 DNA reads as TGTGCCAGCTCACCAATGGATGGCTACACCTTC. Translated, it gives CASSPMDGYTF.

This clone appeared a single time. This chain uses TRBV7-2 with TRBJ2-2; no clear D gene. There are 14 residues in the CDR3. CDR1 is SGHTA, CDR2 FQGNSA, per germline. Trimming shortened V by 6 bases and J by 1 base, and 9 bases separated the two germline ends. The CDR3 protein is CASRPDGNTGELFF. The CDR3 DNA reads TGTGCCAGCAGACCGGACGGGAACACCGGGGAGCTGTTTTTT. Drawing the rest from reference TRBV7-2 and TRBJ2-2, the complete variable domain is GAGVSQSPSNKVTEKGKDVELRCDPISGHTALYWYRQSLGQGLEFLIYFQGNSAPDKSGLPSDRFSAERTGGSVSTLTIQRTQQEDSAVYLCASRPDGNTGELFFGEGSRLTVL.